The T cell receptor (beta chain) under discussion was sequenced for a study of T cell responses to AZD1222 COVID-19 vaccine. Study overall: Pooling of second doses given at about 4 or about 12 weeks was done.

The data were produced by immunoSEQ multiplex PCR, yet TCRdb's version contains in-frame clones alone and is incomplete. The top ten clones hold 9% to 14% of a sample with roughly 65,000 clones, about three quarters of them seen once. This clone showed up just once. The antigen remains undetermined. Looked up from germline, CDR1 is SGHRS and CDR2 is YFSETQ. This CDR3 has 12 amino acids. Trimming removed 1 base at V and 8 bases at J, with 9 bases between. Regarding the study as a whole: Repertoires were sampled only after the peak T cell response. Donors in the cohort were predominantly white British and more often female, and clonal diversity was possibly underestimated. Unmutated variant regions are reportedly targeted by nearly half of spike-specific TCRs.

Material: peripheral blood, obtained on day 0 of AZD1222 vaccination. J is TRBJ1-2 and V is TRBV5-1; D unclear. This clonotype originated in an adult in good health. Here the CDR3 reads CASSLSQVGYTF. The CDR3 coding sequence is TGCGCCAGCAGCTTGAGTCAAGTAGGCTACACCTTC.